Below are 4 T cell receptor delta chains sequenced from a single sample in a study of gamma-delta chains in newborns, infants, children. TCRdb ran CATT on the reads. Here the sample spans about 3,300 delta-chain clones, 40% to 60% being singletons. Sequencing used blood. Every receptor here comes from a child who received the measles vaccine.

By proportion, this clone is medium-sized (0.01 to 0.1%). Here the CDR3 reads CALGELDQLLLGDTGTNTDKLIF. The CDR3 bases are TGTGCTCTTGGGGAACTAGACCAACTTTTACTGGGGGATACGGGGACTAACACCGATAAACTCATCTTT. The rearrangement links TRDV1 to TRDJ1, with 13 bases lining up with TRDD3. Trimming removed 0 bases from V and 0 bases from J; junction bases left unmatched: 19. This CDR3 is built from 23 residues. Germline V gene sequence: CDR1 TSWWSYY, CDR2 QGS.

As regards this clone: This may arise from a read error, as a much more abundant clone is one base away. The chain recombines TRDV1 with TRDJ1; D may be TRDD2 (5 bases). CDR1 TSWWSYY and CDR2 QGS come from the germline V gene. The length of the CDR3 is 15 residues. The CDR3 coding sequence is TGTGCTCTTGGGGTCTGTGTCCCCTACACCGATGAACTCATCTTT. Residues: CALGVCVPYTDELIF.

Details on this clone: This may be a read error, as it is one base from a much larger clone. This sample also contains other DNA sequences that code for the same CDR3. In DNA, the CDR3 is TGTGCTCTTGGGGAGCCCGGCCCTTCCGCGGATATCGCCGATAAACTCATCTTT. Its protein product is CALGEPGPSADIADKLIF. The chain employs TRDV1 and TRDJ1; TRDD2 might be the D (6 bases). Germline assignment: CDR1 TSWWSYY and CDR2 QGS. V was shortened by 3 bases and J by 3 bases, with 23 bases between the two germline ends. This CDR3 has 18 residues.

CDR3 region: CALGEPSSAESEPFARDGSRELIF. The CDR3 coding sequence is TGTGCTCTTGGGGAACCCTCTTCCGCCGAAAGTGAACCCTTCGCTCGGGATGGGAGTCGAGAACTCATCTTT. The chain couples TRDV1 to TRDJ1; D might be TRDD2 or TRDD3, each matching 5 bases. This CDR3 is 24 amino acids long. Germline CDR1 is TSWWSYY and CDR2 is QGS. The germline V and J ends were trimmed by 1 base and 9 bases, with 45 bases remaining between them.